Below, 30 T cell receptor beta chains from the same sample are listed, as sequenced in a study of blood T cell repertoires in COVID-19. The method was immunoSEQ multiplex PCR; TCRdb's version includes in-frame clones alone and lacks a portion of them. Among about 180,000 clones listed, around three quarters were seen once. Material: peripheral blood. These receptors all stem from a man aged 70-80 years with active or convalescent COVID-19.

The chain combines TRBV18 with TRBJ2-1; 7 nucleotides match TRBD2. Looked up from germline, CDR1 is KGHSH and CDR2 is LQKENI. This CDR3 spans 18 amino acids. Losses at the gene ends were 2 bases for V and 5 bases for J; bases not matched to a gene: 15. The CDR3 nucleotides are TGTGCCAGCTCACCAATGCCCCTCGGGACTAAGACTCACAATGAGCAGTTCTTC. It yields the protein CASSPMPLGTKTHNEQFF. The full variable domain, its missing parts supplied by reference TRBV18 and TRBJ2-1, is NAGVMQNPRHLVRRRGQEARLRCSPMKGHSHVYWYRQLPEEGLKFMVYLQKENIIDESGMPKERFSAEFPKEGPSILRIQQVVRGDSAAYFCASSPMPLGTKTHNEQFFGPGTRLTVL.

In its sample, this clone was seen once. This sequence joins TRBV5-6 and TRBJ2-7; TRBD2 is a possible D gene (7 bases). In germline, CDR1 is SGHDT, CDR2 YYEEEE. This CDR3 has 15 amino acids. The germline V and J ends were trimmed by 6 bases and 0 bases, with 16 bases remaining between them. The CDR3 reads CASTSRRGGSYEQYF. In DNA form, the CDR3 reads TGTGCCAGCACCTCGAGGAGGGGGGGCTCCTACGAGCAGTACTTC. Using reference TRBV5-6 and TRBJ2-7 for the parts outside the CDR3, the full variable domain is DAGVTQSPTHLIKTRGQQVTLRCSPKSGHDTVSWYQQALGQGPQFIFQYYEEEERQRGNFPDRFSGHQFPNYSSELNVNALLLGDSALYLCASTSRRGGSYEQYFGPGTRLTVT.

V usage is TRBV9 and J usage is TRBJ1-3; 7 bases line up with TRBD1. V lost 3 bases to trimming and J lost 0 bases; unmatched junction nucleotides: 3. This CDR3 is built from 15 residues. Germline-derived CDR1 and CDR2 are SGDLS and YYNGEE. This CDR3 reads CASSAGDSSGNTIYF. DNA for the CDR3: TGTGCCAGCAGCGCAGGGGACAGCTCTGGAAACACCATATATTTT.

This chain uses TRBV7-8 with TRBJ1-5; TRBD1 matches at 7 bases. The V segment lost 7 bases and the J segment 5 bases; nucleotides outside the gene matches: 5. Germline V gives CDR1 SGHVS, CDR2 FQNEAQ. The CDR3 runs 13 residues. The CDR3 DNA reads TGTGCCAGCACCCACCAGGGGGATCAGCCCCAGCATTTT. Encoded protein: CASTHQGDQPQHF.

This clone came up a few times. The chain recombines TRBV6-5 with TRBJ1-1; D not certain. Germline lookup yields CDR1 MNHEY and CDR2 SVGAGI. The CDR3 has 13 residues. The ends were cut back, 2 bases at V and 6 bases at J, with 10 bases in the middle. In nucleotides, the CDR3 is TGTGCCAGCAGTTACCTAGTAAGCTCTGAAGCTTTCTTT. Translation: CASSYLVSSEAFF.

The rearrangement uses TRBV5-1 and TRBJ1-6; TRBD1 might be the D (5 bases). Trimming took 2 bases from V and 9 from J, leaving 15 bases between them. The CDR3 extends over 15 amino acids. CDR1 is SGHRS and CDR2 is YFSETQ in the germline V gene. CDR3 bases: TGCGCCAGCAGCTTCGGGGAGGGGTCCAGTTCACCCCTCCACTTT. This codes for CASSFGEGSSSPLHF.

A note on this clone: The sample contains more than one DNA sequence encoding this CDR3. V usage is TRBV29-1 and J usage is TRBJ1-1, with 8 bases matching TRBD1. V lost 6 bases and J lost 4; bases outside the gene matches: 7. This CDR3 is built from 13 residues. The V gene's germline CDR1 is SQVTM and CDR2 ANQGSEA. Here the CDR3 DNA reads TGCAGCGTGCTTGGACAGGGAGGCACTGAAGCTTTCTTT. Its translation is CSVLGQGGTEAFF.

This chain connects TRBV5-1 to TRBJ2-2; 9 positions agree with TRBD2. Germline V gives CDR1 SGHRS, CDR2 YFSETQ. V lost 4 bases to trimming and J lost 7 bases; unmatched junction nucleotides: 8. CDR3 size: 15 residues. The CDR3 DNA is TGCGCCAGCAGCACCCGGGATAGCGGGAGCGGGGAGCTGTTTTTT. Protein product: CASSTRDSGSGELFF. Combining the CDR3 with reference TRBV5-1 and TRBJ2-2 gives the whole variable domain KAGVTQTPRYLIKTRGQQVTLSCSPISGHRSVSWYQQTPGQGLQFLFEYFSETQRNKGNFPGRFSGRQFSNSRSEMNVSTLELGDSALYLCASSTRDSGSGELFFGEGSRLTVL.

The chain is built from TRBV3-1 (or the pseudogene TRBV3-2) and TRBJ2-5, with D tentatively TRBD2 (6 bases). CDR1 is LGHDT and CDR2 is YNNKEL in the germline V gene (reference sequence). V gave up 4 bases and J gave up 1 base, with 10 bases separating them. The length of the CDR3 is 14 residues. The CDR3 reads CASSPVGGQETQYF. DNA for the CDR3: TGTGCCAGCAGCCCCGTGGGGGGCCAAGAGACCCAGTACTTC.

This clone has only one observation. V usage is TRBV6-5 and J usage is TRBJ2-2; the D gene is possibly TRBD2 (5 bases). The V and J ends lost 6 bases and 4 bases respectively, with 15 bases between them. This CDR3 region has 15 residues. Germline V gene lookup returns CDR1 MNHEY and CDR2 SVGAGI. The CDR3 is CASRAPLGFTGELFF. In DNA, the CDR3 is TGTGCCAGCAGGGCCCCACTAGGTTTCACCGGGGAGCTGTTTTTT.

The chain carries TRBV19 and TRBJ1-2; 9 nucleotides align to TRBD1. CDR1 and CDR2 (germline): LNHDA, SQIVND (reference sequence). J gave up 8 bases and V 6 bases, and 16 bases lay outside the gene matches. This CDR3 is built from 16 residues. CDR3 protein: CASSQPGQGAGGGYTF. The CDR3 DNA reads TGTGCCAGTAGCCAACCGGGACAGGGAGCCGGAGGGGGCTACACCTTC.

This clone occurred once. The V gene is TRBV9, the J gene TRBJ2-7, with 9 bases aligning to TRBD1. CDR1 and CDR2 (germline): SGDLS, YYNGEE. Trimming removed 6 bases from V and 3 bases from J; junction bases left unmatched: 13. This CDR3 region has 16 residues. This chain's CDR3 is CASNPGSGQGFYEQYF. CDR3 in DNA: TGTGCCAGCAACCCCGGCTCGGGACAGGGCTTCTACGAGCAGTACTTC.

V is TRBV5-1 and J is TRBJ2-7, with 11 nucleotides matching TRBD2. The CDR3 totals 15 residues. The junction had 6 bases not matched to a gene; V was cut back by 3 bases and J by 4 bases. Germline values: CDR1 SGHRS, CDR2 YFSETQ. The CDR3 coding sequence is TGCGCCAGCAGCTCAACTAGCGGGAGATGGTACGAGCAGTACTTC. It translates to CASSSTSGRWYEQYF.

In this sample, this clone turned up once. This chain joins TRBV19 and TRBJ1-5, with TRBD1 matching 8 bases. CDR1 LNHDA and CDR2 SQIVND come from the germline V gene (reference sequence). With 6 bases clipped from V and 0 bases from J, the junction kept 7 bases outside the gene matches. This CDR3 comprises 16 residues. DNA for the CDR3: TGTGCCAGTAGGGGACAGGCTGGACCTAGCAATCAGCCCCAGCATTTT. It encodes CASRGQAGPSNQPQHF.

This clone was picked up a small number of times. The CDR3 coding sequence is TGCGCCAGCAGCAAGGGGACTAGCGGGGGTAGCACAGATACGCAGTATTTT. This gives the protein CASSKGTSGGSTDTQYF. This chain joins TRBV5-1 and TRBJ2-3, with 14 nucleotides matching TRBD2. Trimming took 4 bases from V and 0 from J; bases not matched to a gene: 4. CDR1 SGHRS and CDR2 YFSETQ come from the germline V gene. This CDR3 is built from 17 residues.

CDR3 amino acids: CASGGRGYTF. CDR3 coding DNA: TGTGCCAGCGGGGGGAGGGGCTACACCTTC. This chain joins TRBV28 and TRBJ1-2; possibly TRBD1 for D (5 bases). The V gene's germline CDR1 is MDHEN and CDR2 SYDVKM. V lost 8 bases and J 8 bases, leaving 9 bases between the germline ends. The CDR3 runs to 10 residues.

This clone was counted between two and nine times. The J gene is TRBJ2-2, the V gene TRBV7-9; D remains ambiguous. Trimming stripped 5 bases from V and 0 bases from J, with 13 bases between. The CDR3 covers 16 residues. Germline assignment: CDR1 SEHNR and CDR2 FQNEAQ (reference sequence). The CDR3: CASSPSYAANTGELFF. The CDR3 DNA reads as TGTGCCAGCAGCCCATCCTATGCGGCGAACACCGGGGAGCTGTTTTTT.

The chain joins TRBV27 to TRBJ2-7; 7 bases map to TRBD2. The J segment lost 2 bases and the V segment lost 8 bases, leaving 9 bases of the junction unmatched. From germline, CDR1 is MNHEY and CDR2 SMNVEV (reference sequence). The length of the CDR3 is 14 residues. CDR3 residues: CASGRLAFAYEQYF. The DNA for the CDR3 is TGTGCCAGCGGTAGACTAGCCTTCGCCTACGAGCAGTACTTC.

This chain uses TRBV2 with TRBJ1-4; TRBD1 is a possible D gene (6 bases). The germline CDR1 and CDR2 sequences are SNHLY and FYNNEI. This CDR3 region has 18 residues. Trimming removed 6 bases from V and 2 bases from J, with 22 bases in between. The CDR3 is CASRGTRGADPTNEKLFF. CDR3 bases: TGTGCCAGCAGAGGGACCCGGGGGGCTGATCCCACTAATGAAAAACTGTTTTTT.

This clone was counted only a few times. V gene TRBV3-1 (or the pseudogene TRBV3-2) combines with J gene TRBJ2-2, with 7 positions matching TRBD2. The J segment lost 5 bases and the V segment lost 0 bases, leaving 9 bases of the junction unmatched. The CDR3 runs 17 residues. From germline, CDR1 is LGHDT and CDR2 YNNKEL (reference sequence). CDR3 nucleotide sequence: TGTGCCAGCAGCCAAGATATCACGCCCGGGGGGACCGGGGAGCTGTTTTTT. Its protein is CASSQDITPGGTGELFF.

J is TRBJ2-3 and V is TRBV9; perhaps TRBD2 as D (6 bases). CDR3 length: 16 amino acids. Trimming cost V 4 bases and J 3 bases, with 18 bases left between them. Germline V gives CDR1 SGDLS, CDR2 YYNGEE. The CDR3 spells CASSQTSIPETDTQYF. CDR3 sequence (DNA): TGTGCCAGCAGCCAAACTAGCATCCCAGAAACAGATACGCAGTATTTT.

With regard to this clone: Other nucleotide sequences from this sample produce the same CDR3. This chain joins TRBV10-2 and TRBJ2-1, with 7 nucleotides matching TRBD1. V lost 9 bases and J lost 7; bases outside the gene matches: 6. The CDR3 runs 12 residues. Germline values: CDR1 WSHSY, CDR2 SAAADI. The CDR3 coding sequence is TGCGCCAGTTCCCCAGGGGGAAATGAGCAGTTCTTC. The encoded protein is CASSPGGNEQFF.

This clone showed up just a few times. The chain uses TRBV5-1 and TRBJ1-1; 8 bases line up with TRBD1. Germline lookup yields CDR1 SGHRS and CDR2 YFSETQ. The V segment lost 0 bases and the J segment 2 bases; nucleotides outside the gene matches: 6. The CDR3 sequence is 16 residues long. CDR3 DNA sequence: TGCGCCAGCAGCTTGGGACAGGGGATGTTTAACACTGAAGCTTTCTTT. Protein: CASSLGQGMFNTEAFF.

The chain is built from TRBV5-1 and TRBJ2-1; 9 nucleotides line up with TRBD1. The V segment lost 0 bases and the J segment 9 bases; nucleotides outside the gene matches: 4. The CDR3 is made up of 14 amino acids. Germline V CDR1 and CDR2: SGHRS, YFSETQ. CDR3 residues: CASSLVGQGGEQFF. Here the CDR3 DNA reads TGCGCCAGCAGCTTGGTGGGACAGGGAGGTGAGCAGTTCTTC.

The V call is TRBV2, the J call TRBJ1-6, with 8 bases that match TRBD1. Germline CDR1 reads SNHLY; CDR2 reads FYNNEI. V was clipped by 5 bases and J by 8 bases; unmatched bases: 2. The CDR3 has 13 amino acids. The CDR3 loop reads CASSQGAYSPLHF. CDR3 nucleotides: TGTGCCAGCAGTCAGGGGGCCTATTCACCCCTCCACTTT. Supplemented by reference TRBV2 and TRBJ1-6, the full variable domain reads EPEVTQTPSHQVTQMGQEVILRCVPISNHLYFYWYRQILGQKVEFLVSFYNNEISEKSEIFDDQFSVERPDGSNFTLKIRSTKLEDSAMYFCASSQGAYSPLHFGNGTRLTVT.

The chain carries TRBV7-6 and TRBJ2-6; D is uncertain. Germline CDR1 and CDR2: SGHVS and FNYEAQ. The ends were cut back, 2 bases at V and 0 bases at J, with 8 bases in the middle. The CDR3 is made up of 16 amino acids. The CDR3 nucleotides are TGTGCCAGCAGCTTAATGGTTAGCTCTGGGGCCAACGTCCTGACTTTC. This codes for CASSLMVSSGANVLTF.

The chain couples TRBV4-2 to TRBJ1-4; D unresolved. This CDR3 has 14 amino acids. Trimming took 0 bases from V and 5 from J, leaving 7 bases between them. The germline CDR1 and CDR2 sequences are LGHNA and YNFKEQ. CDR3 sequence: CASSQERRNEKLFF. CDR3 sequence (DNA): TGTGCCAGCAGCCAAGAACGGAGGAATGAAAAACTGTTTTTT.

This clone was recorded a few times. V gene TRBV2 combines with J gene TRBJ2-5, with unresolved D. This CDR3 has 12 amino acids. CDR1 SNHLY and CDR2 FYNNEI come from the germline V gene. The V gene lost 2 bases and the J gene lost 6 bases, with 7 bases spanning the gap. Here the CDR3 DNA reads TGTGCCAGCAGTGAATCCAGGAAGACCCAGTACTTC. It yields the protein CASSESRKTQYF. The full variable domain, completed using reference TRBV2 and TRBJ2-5, is EPEVTQTPSHQVTQMGQEVILRCVPISNHLYFYWYRQILGQKVEFLVSFYNNEISEKSEIFDDQFSVERPDGSNFTLKIRSTKLEDSAMYFCASSESRKTQYFGPGTRLLVL.

The chain combines TRBV5-1 with TRBJ1-6; tentatively, D is TRBD1 (5 bases). Trimming cost V 1 base and J 8 bases, with 10 bases left between them. Germline CDR1 is SGHRS and CDR2 is YFSETQ. The CDR3 sequence is 14 residues long. The CDR3 sequence: CASSLSGGDSPLHF. CDR3 bases: TGCGCCAGCAGCTTGTCCGGGGGTGATTCACCCCTCCACTTT.

J is TRBJ1-4 and V is TRBV5-1, with D uncertain. Trimming removed 4 bases from V and 5 bases from J, with 12 bases in between. The CDR3 spans 14 residues. From germline, CDR1 is SGHRS and CDR2 YFSETQ. The CDR3 nucleotides read TGCGCCAGCAGCCCCGGAGGGCCCAATGAAAAACTGTTTTTT. Protein: CASSPGGPNEKLFF.